The present T cell receptor (beta chain) was sequenced within a study of T cells in Graves' hyperthyroidism and ophthalmopathy (dated by TCRdb to between 2018 and 2021). About the investigation overall: To identify distinguishing TCR V-J signatures, a discovery cohort of 95 to 100 patients was used, comprising 43 with Graves' ophthalmopathy and around 60 with stable Graves' hyperthyroidism. Whether ophthalmopathy could be predicted prospectively was tested in an independent validation cohort made up of about 18 hyperthyroidism patients plus 17 patients who later progressed to ophthalmopathy. The approximately 97 discovery patients were randomly divided into training and test sets at a 7:3 ratio. The study also compared thyroid tissue and blood T-cell repertoires from more than five Graves' hyperthyroidism patients. Once sampling was done, hyperthyroidism patients were given methimazole at a starting dose of 30 mg daily, whereas ophthalmopathy patients were given high-dose intravenous methylprednisolone. TCR Vbeta CDR3 sequencing of roughly 140 peripheral blood samples (under 45 ophthalmopathy, over 70 hyperthyroidism and roughly 17 progressor patients) is reported in the paper. Here is what the overall study found, with its caveats: A model built on a 13 V-J signature distinguished ophthalmopathy from stable hyperthyroidism, reaching 85% to 90% sensitivity and around 82% specificity in cross-validation and 80%/75% in testing. Most expanded thyroid clonotypes (frequency above 0.001) were also found in blood, which suggests that blood repertoires may mirror thyroid immune responses. No statistical method was used to fix the sample size in advance, and group allocation was not hidden from the investigators. In validation, progression to ophthalmopathy was predicted by the model with 70.59% sensitivity and just over 72% specificity, a median of roughly 6 months before onset.

TCR beta CDR3 regions were amplified from RNA transcripts. A first-round RT-PCR of the TCR CDR3 used the HTBI primer set with the Qiagen OneStep RT-PCR kit. A second multiplex PCR round built the libraries, followed by size selection and purification. Sequencing of the libraries was done on an Illumina HiSeq2000 using paired-end 100 bp reads. The paper's processing steps were these. SOAPnuke was used to process the raw data, removing reads that contained adapters or uncalled bases, had a mean Phred below 15, or lacked an exact match to the constant primer or identifier. High-quality paired reads were merged with COPE v1.2.5, and unique nucleotide sequences were defined as clonotypes. MiTCR v1.1 was used to align clonotypes to the IMGT TRBV, TRBD and TRBJ reference segments. Only V-J combinations with frequency above 0.0001, covering about 99% of repertoires, were analysed. A TCS score was defined as the ratio of F50 (clonal expansion) to E x V (chaos), with BLOSUM62-based TCRdist applied between CDR3 peptides within each V-J. Welch's t-statistics and random forest reduced just over 500 V-J features to some 14, which were used in a naive Bayes classifier (R e1071). The similarity between thyroid and blood repertoires was quantified using the Morisita-Horn index. TCRdb reworked the public reads: Q25 trimming with fastp, MiXCR clone assembly, productive beta chains retained. Rows with a matching CDR3 protein are joined into one entry that keeps the most common DNA and genes. The authors' filters were not applied to this entry. This sample has roughly 500,000 distinct CDR3 sequences in its table, and 46% of those were observed once. About two fifths of the sample is held by the ten biggest clonotypes.

Points on this clonotype: Its recognized antigen is unknown. Per-nucleotide qualities are absent, and no much larger clonotype sits a single base away.

From the cysteine through the phenylalanine, the CDR3 covers 17 amino acids. Kept here is only the CDR3 DNA, which spans 51 bases and is read in frame from base 1. The germline V gene specifies KGHDR as CDR1 and SFDVKD as CDR2. The V end loses 5 bases and the J end loses 0 bases, and a stretch of 16 bases separates them. The study excluded patients with uncontrolled infections, other autoimmune diseases, pregnancy or lactation. Clinical symptoms, serum thyroxine and TRAb, thyroid ultrasound, and orbital computed tomography formed the basis for the diagnoses. Trizol reagent was used to extract total RNA, and RNA quality was then checked on an Agilent 2100 Bioanalyzer.

Sequencing was performed on peripheral blood or thyroid tissue (not recorded which). This TCR was sampled from an adult woman with Graves' disease, either hyperthyroidism or ophthalmopathy (not recorded which). Recombination joined TRBV24-1 with TRBJ1-3, with no confidently assigned D gene. The CDR3 here reads CATSASRSRTSGNTIYF. The nucleotide sequence reads TGTGCCACCAGTGCTAGCCGCTCCCGAACCTCTGGAAACACCATATATTTT.